This T cell receptor (beta chain) was retrieved from a study of OX40 agonist ivuxolimab in advanced cancers. This clone has just a few counts. This CDR3 comprises 13 residues. V shed 4 bases and J 3 bases; nucleotides not matched to a gene: 2. Germline CDR1 is SGHRS and CDR2 is YFSETQ. Some clones are missing from TCRdb's copy, which holds only in-frame ones; the method was immunoSEQ multiplex PCR. The profile shows around 69,000 clones, approximately 83% of them singletons. The rearrangement links TRBV5-1 to TRBJ1-2; 8 positions agree with TRBD1. The sample here was CD4+ or CD8+ T cells sorted from blood, taken in a trial of the OX40 agonist ivuxolimab. The TCR sequence derives from an adult with an advanced solid tumor such as melanoma, head and neck, liver or kidney cancer. The CDR3 region is CASSADRDYGYTF. For the CDR3, the DNA is TGCGCCAGCAGCGCGGACAGGGACTATGGCTACACCTTC.